This section outlines one TCR beta chain sequence together with its context. The antigen remains undetermined. PCR was performed using 60 Vbeta and 13 Jbeta primers. Sequenced by immunoSEQ multiplex PCR; TCRdb stores in-frame clones only, minus some. The sample lists more than 150,000 clones; approximately 78% were seen once. The sample originates from a study of cytomegalovirus exposure and HLA in healthy donors. At the level of the study: Most genotyped donors, around 78% of around 370, had Caucasian-associated genetic ancestry.

The CDR3 is made up of 18 amino acids. The germline V gene encodes CDR1 MDHEN and CDR2 SYDVKM. Trimming took off 6 bases at V and 0 bases at J, with 21 bases between the two ends. Study results and caveats: Association of a missense DCLRE1C variant with TCR beta V- and J-gene trimming was reported in a later analysis. A few V segments could not be told apart, such as TRBV6-2 and TRBV6-3, and were left out.

The chain links TRBV28 to TRBJ1-3; no reliable D call. The sequence came from a male donor in good health and CMV-seronegative. Sequencing was done on a sample of PBMCs. The CDR3 spells CASSHMRSTINSGNTIYF. For the CDR3, the DNA is TGTGCCAGCAGCCATATGAGGAGTACGATAAACTCTGGAAACACCATATATTTT.